The clone carrying this TCR beta chain appeared a single time. Antigen unknown. This sample stems from a study of regulatory and conventional T cells in RAG deficiency. Broader study findings: Omenn syndrome and CID/AS patients had around 100-fold fewer unique Treg TCR beta sequences, versus approximately 9.8-fold elsewhere. Shorter CDR3s in all patient subsets; >85% Treg-Tconv overlap in Omenn. Shannon entropy was markedly lower and Simpson indices higher in RAG-deficient patients than control T-cell subsets.

Germline V lookup: CDR1 SGHRS, CDR2 YFSETQ. V was pared by 0 bases and J by 0 bases, with 10 bases between. The CDR3 has 17 residues. Produced via immunoSEQ multiplex PCR; TCRdb's table is partial and in-frame only. Among roughly 35,000 clones listed, 76% were seen once. Conventional CD4+ T cells were sorted from blood as CD25-low CD127-high cells. These data were also filed under a second study, of regulatory T cells. From that report: Primers: 52 TRBV forward and 13 TRBJ reverse.

This chain joins TRBV5-1 and TRBJ1-6, with a tentative D call TRBD1 (6 bases). The source material was CD4+ effector T cells sorted from blood. The sequence was collected from a human donor in good health. The CDR3 DNA reads TGCGCCAGCAGCTTGGTTTCAGGGGACTCCTATAATTCACCCCTCCACTTT. Its translation: CASSLVSGDSYNSPLHF.